Below, 16 T cell receptor beta chains from the same sample are listed, as sequenced in a study of radiotherapy plus CTLA-4 blockade in lung cancer. The assay was immunoSEQ multiplex PCR, and TCRdb's table has in-frame clones only and misses some. The sample lists 40,000 or so clones, roughly 59% occurring once. Specimen: peripheral blood, collected from a patient treated with radiotherapy plus ipilimumab. The receptor set was obtained from a human donor with non-small cell lung cancer who had a partial response to radiotherapy plus ipilimumab.

CDR3 in amino acids: CASSQAGQGLGYGYTF. Written as DNA, the CDR3 is TGTGCCAGCAGCCAAGCCGGACAGGGCCTAGGATATGGCTACACCTTC. V gene TRBV4-2 combines with J gene TRBJ1-2; 8 bases line up with TRBD1. This CDR3 has 16 amino acids. The V and J ends lost 1 base and 5 bases, in that order; junction bases with no gene match: 9. CDR1 is LGHNA, CDR2 YNFKEQ, per germline.

This clone was detected many times. The V gene is TRBV7-8, the J gene TRBJ1-3, with D hard to call. The CDR3 sequence is 14 residues long. Germline loops: CDR1 SGHVS, CDR2 FQNEAQ. The V and J ends lost 1 base and 2 bases respectively, with 6 bases between them. In DNA, the CDR3 is TGTGCCAGCAGCTTAGACAGCACTGGAAACACCATATATTTT. The encoded protein is CASSLDSTGNTIYF.

This clone occurred a few times. The genes are TRBV9 and TRBJ2-3; possibly TRBD2 for D (6 bases). Trimming took 4 bases from V and 2 from J, leaving 11 bases between them. CDR3 length equals 14 residues. The germline V gene has CDR1 SGDLS and CDR2 YYNGEE. The CDR3 DNA reads as TGTGCCAGCAGCTTCGGGAGCTACACAGATACGCAGTATTTT. It specifies CASSFGSYTDTQYF.

The genes are TRBV12-5 and TRBJ2-5, with 11 bases lining up with TRBD1. CDR1 is LGHNT and CDR2 is FRNRAP in the germline V gene. Trimming cost V 5 bases and J 5 bases; bases outside gene matches: 4. The CDR3 is 14 amino acids. This CDR3 reads CASGGQGAGETQYF. As DNA, the CDR3 is TGTGCTAGTGGTGGACAGGGGGCTGGTGAGACCCAGTACTTC.

The gene calls are TRBV7-3 and TRBJ2-6, with TRBD1 matching over 7 bases. This CDR3 contains 18 residues. V was clipped by 1 base and J by 3 bases; unmatched bases: 9. Germline V gene lookup returns CDR1 SGHTA and CDR2 FQGTGA. CDR3 nucleotide sequence: TGTGCCAGCAGCTTAAGGTCAGGGGGTGCCTTTGGGGCCAACGTCCTGACTTTC. Protein product: CASSLRSGGAFGANVLTF.

The rearrangement uses TRBV5-1 and TRBJ1-5; D is perhaps TRBD1 (5 bases). V lost 4 bases to trimming and J lost 2 bases, with 16 bases between them. The germline V gene has CDR1 SGHRS and CDR2 YFSETQ. This CDR3 is built from 16 residues. For the CDR3, the DNA is TGCGCCAGCAGCCCAGGGAGGGGATCGGGCAATCAGCCCCAGCATTTT. This translates into CASSPGRGSGNQPQHF.

This chain joins TRBV7-9 and TRBJ2-1, with 7 nucleotides matching TRBD1. Unmatched junction bases numbered 9, after V lost 5 bases and J lost 5 bases. Germline assignment: CDR1 SEHNR and CDR2 FQNEAQ (reference sequence). The CDR3 has 15 amino acids. CDR3 nucleotides: TGTGCCAGCAGCAAGAGGCAGGGGGTCCACAATGAGCAGTTCTTC. Its protein product is CASSKRQGVHNEQFF.

On this clone: The junction differs from germline at one of its ends, possibly a read error. The J gene is TRBJ2-7, the V gene TRBV7-9, with D perhaps matching TRBD1 (6 bases). Germline assignment: CDR1 SEHNR and CDR2 FQNEAQ (reference sequence). CDR3 length equals 15 residues. The CDR3 sequence is CASSLGSNRVYERYF. DNA of the CDR3: TGTGCCAGCAGCTTAGGGTCAAACAGGGTCTACGAGCGGTACTTC.

This clone has more than one count but fewer than ten. This chain links TRBV6-5 with TRBJ1-3; D is perhaps TRBD1 (6 bases). Germline values: CDR1 MNHEY, CDR2 SVGAGI. The CDR3 has 13 amino acids. Trimming stripped 8 bases from V and 1 base from J, with 9 bases between. CDR3 amino acids: CASRTGSGNTIYF. DNA for the CDR3: TGTGCCAGCCGAACAGGGTCTGGAAACACCATATATTTT.

This chain uses TRBV6-1 with TRBJ1-2, with TRBD1 matching 8 bases. The CDR3 extends over 13 amino acids. Germline CDR1 is MNHNS and CDR2 is SASEGT. The V segment lost 6 bases and the J segment 8 bases; nucleotides outside the gene matches: 8. The CDR3 protein is CASSLDRVKGYTF. CDR3 DNA sequence: TGTGCCAGCAGCCTGGACAGGGTGAAGGGCTACACCTTC.

This clone has more than one count but fewer than ten. This chain joins TRBV18 and TRBJ2-3; D uncertain. V was trimmed by 3 bases and J by 6 bases, leaving 4 bases between them. The germline CDR1 and CDR2 sequences are KGHSH and LQKENI. The CDR3 contains 11 residues. CDR3 loop: CASSPEDTQYF. In nucleotides, the CDR3 is TGTGCCAGCTCACCGGAGGATACGCAGTATTTT.

The gene calls are TRBV27 and TRBJ2-5, with TRBD2 identical over 11 bases. The V segment lost 5 bases and the J segment 5 bases; nucleotides outside the gene matches: 10. The CDR3 is 16 residues long. Germline V gene sequence: CDR1 MNHEY, CDR2 SMNVEV (reference sequence). This CDR3 reads CASSPIAGGLLETQYF. The CDR3 nucleotides are TGTGCCAGCAGTCCTATAGCGGGAGGGTTGTTGGAGACCCAGTACTTC.

This clone was seen more than once but under ten times. The rearrangement joins TRBV5-4 to TRBJ2-6, with 12 bases matching TRBD1. The V segment lost 4 bases and the J segment 3 bases; nucleotides outside the gene matches: 8. Germline V gene sequence: CDR1 SGHNT, CDR2 YYREEE (reference sequence). CDR3 size: 18 residues. CDR3 nucleotides: TGTGCCAGCAGCACTCCGGGACAGGGGGCGCTTGGGGCCAACGTCCTGACTTTC. As protein: CASSTPGQGALGANVLTF.

CDR3 in amino acids: CASSGGQGSMNTEAFF. The CDR3 DNA is TGTGCCAGTAGTGGGGGACAGGGGTCCATGAACACTGAAGCTTTCTTT. The gene calls are TRBV19 and TRBJ1-1, with 10 bases aligning to TRBD1. V was pared by 5 bases and J by 0 bases, with 6 bases of the junction left unmatched. CDR3 length: 16 residues. From germline, CDR1 is LNHDA and CDR2 SQIVND (reference sequence).

This chain links TRBV4-1 with TRBJ1-6, with D perhaps matching TRBD1 (5 bases). Trimming pared 5 bases from V and 6 bases from J, leaving 20 bases between. Germline CDR1 MGHRA, CDR2 YSYEKL. This CDR3 is 17 amino acids long. CDR3 residues: CASSAPGLPPRNSPLHF. In DNA form, the CDR3 reads TGCGCCAGCAGCGCCCCGGGACTTCCCCCGCGTAATTCACCCCTCCACTTT.

This clone has more than one count but fewer than ten. The chain has TRBV6-1 and TRBJ2-2, with D possibly matching TRBD1 (6 bases). V lost 9 bases to trimming and J lost 1 base, with 12 bases between them. CDR3 length: 14 residues. Germline V gives CDR1 MNHNS, CDR2 SASEGT. CDR3 nucleotides: TGTGCCAGTCGATTACAGGGGAACACCGGGGAGCTGTTTTTT. Amino acid sequence: CASRLQGNTGELFF.